Listed here are 21 T cell receptor beta chains from one sample, sequenced in a study of blood T cell repertoires in COVID-19. Data came from immunoSEQ multiplex PCR; TCRdb stores just in-frame clones and leaves some out. The table records roughly 360,000 clones, 85% to 90% of them present only once. The sample comprised PBMCs or T cells enriched from blood (not recorded which). The receptors here all came from a woman in her 30s with acute COVID-19.

This clone came up a few times. The chain combines TRBV11-3 with TRBJ2-1; the match to TRBD2 covers 15 bases. V was pared by 1 base and J by 4 bases, with 5 bases of the junction left unmatched. CDR1 and CDR2 (germline): SGHNT, YENEEA. This CDR3 has 18 residues. The CDR3 DNA sequence: TGTGCCAGCAGCTTAGGGTGGACTAGCGGGGGGGATTACAATGAGCAGTTCTTC. It encodes CASSLGWTSGGDYNEQFF.

The chain links TRBV2 to TRBJ2-3; 8 bases are shared with TRBD1. The CDR3 has 14 residues. J lost 8 bases, V lost 5 bases, and 9 bases had no gene match. Germline CDR1 SNHLY, CDR2 FYNNEI. CDR3 loop: CASSLDRVGGTQYF. For the CDR3, the DNA is TGTGCCAGCAGTCTGGACAGGGTCGGAGGTACGCAGTATTTT.

CDR3 bases: TGTGCCAGCAGCCACACATTCCGGGACAGGGGAGAGGGCTACACCTTC. It codes for CASSHTFRDRGEGYTF. The rearrangement joins TRBV3-1 (or the pseudogene TRBV3-2) to TRBJ1-2; 10 bases fit TRBD1. The germline V gene has CDR1 LGHDT and CDR2 YNNKEL (reference sequence). V dropped 3 bases and J dropped 8; count of bases not matched to a gene: 12. The CDR3 spans 16 residues.

This chain links TRBV4-1 with TRBJ1-2; TRBD1 might be the D (6 bases). CDR1 MGHRA and CDR2 YSYEKL come from the germline V gene. The V end lost 3 bases, the J end lost 7 bases, and 15 bases lay between the germline ends. The CDR3 is made up of 14 amino acids. CDR3 loop: CASSHSDRSGGYTF. In DNA form, the CDR3 reads TGCGCCAGCAGCCATTCCGACAGGTCCGGTGGCTACACCTTC.

The V and J genes are TRBV7-9 and TRBJ2-1; TRBD1 matches 8 bases. CDR3 size: 17 residues. Germline V CDR1 and CDR2: SEHNR, FQNEAQ (reference sequence). V lost 5 bases, J lost 2 bases, and 11 bases stayed unmatched. As DNA, the CDR3 is TGTGCCAGCAGCCCAGGGGGCGGGGAGGCTCCCTACAATGAGCAGTTCTTC. As protein: CASSPGGGEAPYNEQFF.

The CDR3 loop reads CASSLFTGTGVEQYF. The DNA for the CDR3 is TGCGCCAGCAGCTTGTTTACCGGGACAGGGGTCGAGCAGTACTTC. The chain recombines TRBV5-1 with TRBJ2-7; TRBD1 matches 10 bases. The CDR3 runs to 15 residues. The J segment lost 6 bases and the V segment lost 1 base, leaving 7 bases of the junction unmatched. CDR1 is SGHRS, CDR2 YFSETQ, per germline.

This clone was detected only once. V usage is TRBV6-5 and J usage is TRBJ1-5, with no clear D. CDR3 length: 13 amino acids. Trimming shortened V by 0 bases and J by 9 bases, and 9 bases separated the two germline ends. The germline V gene has CDR1 MNHEY and CDR2 SVGAGI. The CDR3 region is CASSYSDAGPQHF. CDR3 nucleotides: TGTGCCAGCAGTTACTCGGACGCGGGGCCCCAGCATTTT.

V and J are TRBV10-1 and TRBJ1-2, with 7 bases fitting TRBD1. The CDR3 extends over 15 amino acids. V lost 0 bases to trimming and J lost 4 bases; unmatched junction nucleotides: 5. Germline loops: CDR1 WNHNN, CDR2 SYGVQD (reference sequence). The DNA of the CDR3 is TGCGCCAGCAGTGAGTCCACAGGGGTCGGCTATGGCTACACCTTC. Translating gives CASSESTGVGYGYTF.

V gene TRBV29-1 combines with J gene TRBJ1-1; weak D call: TRBD1 (6 bases). Deletions cut 4 bases from V and 8 bases from J, with 14 bases between. There are 12 residues in the CDR3. Germline V gene data show CDR1 as SQVTM and CDR2 as ANQGSEA. CDR3 sequence reads: CSVGQAGAEAFF. DNA of the CDR3: TGCAGCGTTGGACAGGCCGGCGCCGAAGCTTTCTTT.

The genes are TRBV2 and TRBJ2-1, with 8 bases aligning to TRBD2. The V and J ends lost 4 bases and 12 bases, in that order; junction bases with no gene match: 8. CDR1 is SNHLY, CDR2 FYNNEI, per germline. The CDR3 runs 13 residues. This chain's CDR3 is CASSGAGGPSQFF. The CDR3, as DNA: TGTGCCAGCAGTGGTGCGGGGGGCCCCTCGCAGTTCTTC.

The chain combines TRBV19 with TRBJ2-4; D not certain. This CDR3 is 17 amino acids long. Germline values: CDR1 LNHDA, CDR2 SQIVND (reference sequence). V lost 5 bases, J lost 0 bases, and 17 bases lay in between. The DNA for the CDR3 is TGTGCCAGTAGTCCCTCGTCCGATTTACTAGCCAAAAACATTCAGTACTTC. Its protein product is CASSPSSDLLAKNIQYF.

This clone was detected only once. The chain is built from TRBV12-3 or TRBV12-4 and TRBJ1-5; maybe TRBD1 (5 bases). The CDR3 consists of 12 residues. Trimming took 5 bases from V and 5 from J, leaving 7 bases between them. The CDR3 spells CASSAGYQPQHF. The CDR3 DNA reads TGTGCCAGCAGTGCAGGGTATCAGCCCCAGCATTTT.

V usage is TRBV4-3 and J usage is TRBJ2-1; D remains ambiguous. CDR1 is LGHNA and CDR2 is YSLEER in the germline V gene. There are 15 residues in the CDR3. With 0 bases removed from V and 3 bases from J, the gap between germline ends came to 9 bases. CDR3 sequence reads: CASSQDLRFYNEQFF. CDR3 DNA: TGCGCCAGCAGCCAAGATCTTCGTTTCTACAATGAGCAGTTCTTC.

This clone was seen more than once but under ten times. The rearrangement links TRBV7-2 to TRBJ2-7, with D perhaps TRBD2 (5 bases). The germline V gene encodes CDR1 SGHTA and CDR2 FQGNSA. Trimming left V 0 bases short and J 0 bases short, with 6 bases between. The CDR3 covers 14 residues. The CDR3 nucleotides read TGTGCCAGCAGCTTAGCGGGGAGCTCCTACGAGCAGTACTTC. Translated: CASSLAGSSYEQYF.

The V call is TRBV5-1, the J call TRBJ1-2; 7 nucleotides match TRBD1. With 4 bases clipped from V and 2 bases from J, the junction kept 5 bases outside the gene matches. Germline CDR1 is SGHRS and CDR2 is YFSETQ. The CDR3 is made up of 14 amino acids. The chain's CDR3 is CASSQGTANYGYTF. CDR3 coding DNA: TGCGCCAGCAGCCAGGGGACAGCAAACTATGGCTACACCTTC.

The rearrangement joins TRBV6-5 to TRBJ1-5; TRBD1 is a possible D gene (6 bases). Germline assignment: CDR1 MNHEY and CDR2 SVGAGI. The CDR3 covers 14 residues. V lost 0 bases, J lost 7 bases, and 10 bases lay in between. CDR3 loop: CASSYSEQGQPQHF. The CDR3 coding sequence is TGTGCCAGCAGTTACTCTGAGCAGGGGCAGCCCCAGCATTTT.

This chain uses TRBV7-2 with TRBJ2-1; 7 bases fit TRBD2. V gave up 5 bases and J gave up 2 bases; unmatched junction bases: 6. CDR1 is SGHTA and CDR2 is FQGNSA in the germline V gene. This CDR3 comprises 15 residues. The CDR3, as DNA: TGTGCCAGCAGCCCAACTAGCGAAACCTACAATGAGCAGTTCTTC. Translation gives CASSPTSETYNEQFF.

The genes are TRBV7-2 and TRBJ1-6; D not resolved. Germline V gives CDR1 SGHTA, CDR2 FQGNSA. The CDR3 sequence is 14 residues long. V lost 1 base and J lost 7, with 8 bases in between. The CDR3 sequence is CASSLGSSNSPLHF. For the CDR3, the DNA is TGTGCCAGCAGCTTAGGTAGCTCCAATTCACCCCTCCACTTT.

The rearrangement joins TRBV30 to TRBJ2-3, with a weak D call TRBD2 (6 bases). Per the germline V gene, CDR1 is GTSNPN and CDR2 is SVGIG (reference sequence). The CDR3 contains 13 residues. V gave up 5 bases and J gave up 2 bases, with 11 bases separating them. This CDR3 is CAWSAGPTDTQYF. The CDR3 DNA reads as TGTGCCTGGTCGGCGGGGCCCACAGATACGCAGTATTTT.

This chain uses TRBV27 with TRBJ2-7; TRBD1 matches at 7 bases. The CDR3 has 16 residues. V lost 5 bases to trimming and J lost 3 bases; unmatched junction nucleotides: 13. The germline V gene encodes CDR1 MNHEY and CDR2 SMNVEV (reference sequence). Here the CDR3 DNA reads TGTGCCAGCAGTCAAAACAGGGGAAGTCGAGTCTACGAGCAGTACTTC. It codes for CASSQNRGSRVYEQYF.

The chain combines TRBV5-4 with TRBJ2-3; 8 bases map to TRBD2. Germline CDR1 SGHNT, CDR2 YYREEE (reference sequence). CDR3 length: 17 amino acids. Unmatched junction bases numbered 10, after V lost 4 bases and J lost 0 bases. CDR3 protein: CASSLVGTGGSTDTQYF. CDR3 nucleotide sequence: TGTGCCAGCAGCCTTGTGGGCACGGGAGGGAGCACAGATACGCAGTATTTT.